The sequence of this T cell receptor beta chain was determined in a study of cytomegalovirus exposure and HLA in healthy donors. Findings and caveats of the study: Sequencing likely caused a cluster of highly shared sequence variants.

Notes on this clone: Its cognate antigen is unknown.

The PCR employed 60 Vbeta primers together with 13 Jbeta primers. Assay: immunoSEQ multiplex PCR; the TCRdb copy retains only in-frame clones and omits some. The sample shows about 160,000 clones, roughly 80% of them seen only once. The CDR3 spans 16 residues. CDR1 LGHNA and CDR2 YSLEER come from the germline V gene. The V gene end was trimmed by 1 base and the J gene end by 0 bases; junction bases not matched to a gene: 3. The chain employs TRBV4-3 and TRBJ1-3; 7 bases line up with TRBD1. This TCR derives from a man aged 30 to 45 in good health and CMV-seronegative. The sample taken for sequencing was PBMCs. CDR3 residues: CASSQVQGFSGNTIYF. CDR3 in DNA: TGCGCCAGCAGCCAAGTACAGGGGTTCTCTGGAAACACCATATATTTT.